Presented here are 19 T cell receptor beta chains from one specimen sequenced in a study of cytomegalovirus exposure and HLA in healthy donors. Profiled with immunoSEQ multiplex PCR; TCRdb holds only in-frame clones, not every one. The data hold about 400,000 clones, with just over 85% observed a single time. The specimen was PBMCs. These receptor sequences come from a woman in her late teens or twenties in good health and CMV-seronegative.

The V gene is TRBV11-3, the J gene TRBJ2-1; 12 bases are shared with TRBD1. CDR1 and CDR2 from the germline V gene are SGHNT and YENEEA. Trimming cost V 5 bases and J 3 bases; bases outside gene matches: 5. The CDR3 length is 16 residues. CDR3 in DNA: TGTGCCAGCAGCCTCGGGACAGGGGGCTTCTACAATGAGCAGTTCTTC. Encoded protein: CASSLGTGGFYNEQFF.

The rearrangement uses TRBV29-1 and TRBJ2-2; maybe TRBD2 (5 bases). V shed 4 bases and J shed 6 bases, with 6 bases lying between them. The germline gives CDR1 SQVTM, CDR2 ANQGSEA. The CDR3 runs to 11 residues. As DNA, the CDR3 is TGCAGCGTTGGAGGGTCCGGGGAGCTGTTTTTT. Protein sequence: CSVGGSGELFF.

This clone was recorded only once. V usage is TRBV29-1 and J usage is TRBJ2-5, with D uncertain. CDR3 length: 13 residues. V lost 8 bases and J 4 bases, leaving 17 bases between the germline ends. CDR1 SQVTM and CDR2 ANQGSEA come from the germline V gene. In DNA, the CDR3 is TGCAGCTTATCACCTCGACACACAGAGACCCAGTACTTC. Amino acid sequence: CSLSPRHTETQYF.

This clone was seen once. The chain carries TRBV9 and TRBJ2-5, with D tentatively TRBD2 (5 bases). The germline V and J ends were trimmed by 4 bases and 2 bases, with 18 bases remaining between them. CDR1 SGDLS and CDR2 YYNGEE come from the germline V gene. This CDR3 spans 16 amino acids. The CDR3 reads CASSSRDSGEQETQYF. DNA for the CDR3: TGTGCCAGCAGCTCCCGAGACTCCGGGGAACAAGAGACCCAGTACTTC.

This chain connects TRBV5-1 to TRBJ1-1, with D hard to call. This CDR3 region has 13 residues. Per germline, CDR1 SGHRS and CDR2 YFSETQ. The V and J ends lost 4 bases and 0 bases respectively, with 7 bases between them. The CDR3 is CASSLSMNTEAFF. The CDR3 DNA reads TGCGCCAGCAGCCTAAGTATGAACACTGAAGCTTTCTTT.

The chain links TRBV5-4 to TRBJ1-2; 9 nucleotides agree with TRBD1. V shed 3 bases, J shed 5 bases, and the junction held 14 bases outside the gene matches. The germline V gene has CDR1 SGHNT and CDR2 YYREEE (reference sequence). The CDR3 is made up of 17 amino acids. The CDR3 bases are TGTGCCAGCAGCTATCCGGGACAGGGCCCTATGGGGTATGGCTACACCTTC. It encodes CASSYPGQGPMGYGYTF.

The chain uses TRBV19 and TRBJ1-5, with a possible D match to TRBD1 (6 bases). This CDR3 has 17 amino acids. Per the germline V gene, CDR1 is LNHDA and CDR2 is SQIVND (reference sequence). V was trimmed by 2 bases and J by 3 bases, leaving 17 bases between them. The CDR3 sequence is CASSIRGSWADNQPQHF. DNA for the CDR3: TGTGCCAGTAGTATAAGGGGGAGCTGGGCGGACAATCAGCCCCAGCATTTT.

CDR3 nucleotide sequence: TGTGCCAGCAGCCTATTGGGGGCCACCTACGAGCAGTACTTC. Translation gives CASSLLGATYEQYF. The chain employs TRBV27 and TRBJ2-7, with TRBD1 as a possible D gene (6 bases). The CDR3 loop spans 14 amino acids. Trimming removed 6 bases from V and 2 bases from J, with 14 bases in between. Per the germline V gene, CDR1 is MNHEY and CDR2 is SMNVEV (reference sequence).

The chain joins TRBV14 to TRBJ1-6; TRBD1 is a possible D gene (5 bases). This CDR3 is 18 amino acids long. V lost 2 bases, J lost 8 bases, and 22 bases lay in between. In germline, CDR1 is SGHDN, CDR2 FVKESK. CDR3 DNA: TGTGCCAGCAGCCAAAGCCGGGGCGCGGGGGTGAGGTATTCACCCCTCCACTTT. It codes for CASSQSRGAGVRYSPLHF.

V is TRBV11-2 and J is TRBJ2-2; 7 bases match TRBD2. The V gene end was trimmed by 4 bases and the J gene end by 7 bases; junction bases not matched to a gene: 9. Germline V gene data show CDR1 as SGHAT and CDR2 as FQNNGV. The CDR3 totals 15 residues. CDR3 sequence: CASSSPAGVFGELFF. In DNA form, the CDR3 reads TGTGCCAGCAGCTCGCCGGCGGGAGTCTTCGGGGAGCTGTTTTTT.

The genes are TRBV5-1 and TRBJ1-6, with 7 bases aligning to TRBD1. CDR1 and CDR2 from the germline V gene are SGHRS and YFSETQ. The junction had 11 bases not matched to a gene; V was cut back by 3 bases and J by 8 bases. This CDR3 is 16 amino acids long. The CDR3 DNA follows: TGCGCCAGCAGCTCCGACAGGGAGAGGTTTGATTCACCCCTCCACTTT. Protein: CASSSDRERFDSPLHF.

The chain links TRBV2 to TRBJ2-5; possible D gene TRBD2, 6 bases. Trimming took 0 bases from V and 5 from J, leaving 7 bases between them. Germline CDR1 and CDR2: SNHLY and FYNNEI. CDR3 length equals 13 residues. The CDR3 DNA sequence: TGTGCCAGCAGTGAAGCGGAGGGCGAGACCCAGTACTTC. Translated, it gives CASSEAEGETQYF.

V and J are TRBV14 and TRBJ2-3; possibly TRBD1 for D (5 bases). Per germline, CDR1 SGHDN and CDR2 FVKESK. V was clipped by 0 bases and J by 6 bases, with 7 bases between them. The length of the CDR3 is 13 residues. CDR3 loop: CASSQDSGDTQYF. Written as DNA, the CDR3 is TGTGCCAGCAGCCAAGATTCAGGGGATACGCAGTATTTT.

The rearrangement joins TRBV27 to TRBJ2-1, with a tentative D call TRBD1 (5 bases). The germline gives CDR1 MNHEY, CDR2 SMNVEV (reference sequence). This CDR3 has 12 amino acids. V was cut by 6 bases and J by 9 bases, with 12 bases left in between. This chain's CDR3 is CASRNLGAEQFF. As DNA, the CDR3 is TGTGCCAGCAGAAACCTAGGGGCTGAGCAGTTCTTC.

This clone is a singleton in its sample. V is TRBV19 and J is TRBJ1-2, with 7 bases aligning to TRBD1. This CDR3 comprises 15 residues. Germline V CDR1 and CDR2: LNHDA, SQIVND (reference sequence). With V trimmed by 7 bases and J by 0 bases, 8 bases remained unmatched. The CDR3 region is CASTNWDSSNYGYTF. CDR3 bases: TGTGCCAGTACCAACTGGGACAGTTCTAACTATGGCTACACCTTC.

The chain recombines TRBV5-4 with TRBJ2-2; possible D gene TRBD2, 5 bases. V was trimmed by 9 bases and J by 4 bases, leaving 19 bases between them. The CDR3 is 15 amino acids. Germline V gives CDR1 SGHNT, CDR2 YYREEE (reference sequence). The CDR3 protein is CATKGASSGTGELFF. The DNA for the CDR3 is TGTGCCACTAAAGGAGCTAGCTCTGGCACCGGGGAGCTGTTTTTT.

The genes are TRBV2 and TRBJ1-1, with D hard to call. The CDR3 loop spans 14 amino acids. The germline CDR1 and CDR2 sequences are SNHLY and FYNNEI. Trimming took 5 bases from V and 1 from J, leaving 11 bases between them. For the CDR3, the DNA is TGTGCCAGCAGTCGGAAGGGAGAGAACACTGAAGCTTTCTTT. This codes for CASSRKGENTEAFF. The full variable domain, with the rest looked up from reference TRBV2 and TRBJ1-1, is EPEVTQTPSHQVTQMGQEVILRCVPISNHLYFYWYRQILGQKVEFLVSFYNNEISEKSEIFDDQFSVERPDGSNFTLKIRSTKLEDSAMYFCASSRKGENTEAFFGQGTRLTVV.

The chain has TRBV7-9 and TRBJ1-2, with 7 bases aligning to TRBD1. The J segment lost 4 bases and the V segment lost 1 base, leaving 3 bases of the junction unmatched. The CDR3 totals 14 residues. Germline-derived CDR1 and CDR2 are SEHNR and FQNEAQ (reference sequence). CDR3 in amino acids: CASSLEGAFYGYTF. DNA for the CDR3: TGTGCCAGCAGCTTAGAGGGGGCCTTCTATGGCTACACCTTC.

This chain joins TRBV2 and TRBJ2-1; tentatively, D is TRBD2 (6 bases). CDR3 length equals 14 residues. The germline gives CDR1 SNHLY, CDR2 FYNNEI. V was pared by 2 bases and J by 12 bases, with 17 bases between. CDR3 sequence: CASSEYSGHRGQFF. CDR3 bases: TGTGCCAGCAGTGAATATAGCGGCCACCGGGGGCAGTTCTTC.